The 28 T cell receptor beta chains in this list originate from one sample, sequenced in a study of cytomegalovirus exposure and HLA in healthy donors. PCR was performed using 60 Vbeta and 13 Jbeta primers. TCRdb keeps only in-frame clones here, not all; method: immunoSEQ multiplex PCR. The repertoire has around 150,000 clones, roughly two thirds of them found once; the top ten carry 2.8%. The sample consisted of PBMCs. Every receptor here comes from a woman in her 30s in good health and CMV-seronegative.

This clone was counted only a few times. This sequence joins TRBV19 and TRBJ1-1; 8 bases line up with TRBD1. CDR1 and CDR2 from the germline V gene are LNHDA and SQIVND (reference sequence). J lost 1 base, V lost 2 bases, and 3 bases had no gene match. This CDR3 spans 15 amino acids. This CDR3 is CASSIQGAANTEAFF. The CDR3 DNA sequence: TGTGCCAGTAGTATACAGGGGGCGGCGAACACTGAAGCTTTCTTT. The whole variable domain, remainder taken from reference TRBV19 and TRBJ1-1, is DGGITQSPKYLFRKEGQNVTLSCEQNLNHDAMYWYRQDPGQGLRLIYYSQIVNDFQKGDIAEGYSVSREKKESFPLTVTSAQKNPTAFYLCASSIQGAANTEAFFGQGTRLTVV.

In DNA form, the CDR3 reads TGCGCCAGCAGCTATCCGGGACAGCCTCGGGGTGAAGCTTTCTTT. It encodes CASSYPGQPRGEAFF. The chain links TRBV4-3 to TRBJ1-1, with 7 nucleotides matching TRBD1. CDR3 length equals 15 residues. V was clipped by 5 bases and J by 7 bases; unmatched bases: 13. The germline V gene encodes CDR1 LGHNA and CDR2 YSLEER.

This clone was observed a few times. CDR3 sequence (DNA): TGTGCCAGTAGTCAGTGGTTCGCAGGGTTAGACACTGAAGCTTTCTTT. Protein sequence: CASSQWFAGLDTEAFF. This chain joins TRBV19 and TRBJ1-1; D perhaps matches TRBD1 (5 bases). The CDR3 covers 16 residues. CDR1 and CDR2 (germline): LNHDA, SQIVND (reference sequence). The V and J ends lost 5 bases and 3 bases respectively, with 19 bases between them.

The sample holds a few counts of this clone. The chain has TRBV7-7 and TRBJ2-7; tentatively, D is TRBD2 (6 bases). Deletions cut 0 bases from V and 2 bases from J, with 11 bases between. The CDR3 spans 15 residues. CDR1 is SSHAT and CDR2 is FNYEAQ in the germline V gene (reference sequence). CDR3 in amino acids: CASSLAAGPTYEQYF. In DNA, the CDR3 is TGTGCCAGCAGCTTAGCGGCGGGGCCTACCTACGAGCAGTACTTC.

The V gene is TRBV19, the J gene TRBJ1-5; D is perhaps TRBD1 (6 bases). Trimming pared 3 bases from V and 1 base from J, leaving 10 bases between. Germline V gene lookup returns CDR1 LNHDA and CDR2 SQIVND (reference sequence). The CDR3 is 15 amino acids. CDR3 amino acids: CASSIGGGSNQPQHF. The DNA of the CDR3 is TGTGCCAGTAGTATCGGCGGGGGCAGCAATCAGCCCCAGCATTTT.

This clone was found a few times. This sequence joins TRBV29-1 and TRBJ1-1; the match to TRBD1 covers 8 bases. V was pared by 5 bases and J by 5 bases, with 7 bases of the junction left unmatched. The CDR3 totals 13 residues. Germline CDR1 is SQVTM and CDR2 is ANQGSEA. In DNA, the CDR3 is TGCAGCGTTACCGGACAGGGCTTAACTGAAGCTTTCTTT. The encoded protein is CSVTGQGLTEAFF.

This sequence joins TRBV30 and TRBJ2-7; maybe TRBD1 (6 bases). There are 16 residues in the CDR3. The V gene lost 0 bases and the J gene lost 3 bases, with 18 bases spanning the gap. In germline, CDR1 is GTSNPN, CDR2 SVGIG (reference sequence). Here the CDR3 DNA reads TGTGCCTGGAGTGTATCGGGACACGGGTTTTTCTACGAGCAGTACTTC. Its translation: CAWSVSGHGFFYEQYF.

The chain uses TRBV9 and TRBJ1-4; 7 nucleotides align to TRBD1. Germline-derived CDR1 and CDR2 are SGDLS and YYNGEE. The CDR3 is 15 amino acids. V trimming: 3 bases; J trimming: 3 bases; junction bases outside the gene matches: 5. The CDR3 sequence: CASSERQGSNEKLFF. The DNA of the CDR3 is TGTGCCAGCAGCGAACGACAGGGCTCTAATGAAAAACTGTTTTTT.

This clone showed up just a few times. The junction and the germline gene differ at one end; a read error may be behind it. The sample has other DNA sequences that encode this CDR3 too. The chain carries TRBV4-1 and TRBJ1-5; D is undetermined. Germline lookup yields CDR1 MGHRA and CDR2 YSYEKL. CDR3 length: 13 residues. This chain's CDR3 is CASSQVENQPQHF. As DNA, the CDR3 is TGCGCCAGCAGTCAAGTGGAGAATCAGCCCCAGCATTTT.

This clone has just one count. The gene calls are TRBV7-2 and TRBJ2-5; 7 bases align to TRBD1. The CDR3 is made up of 13 amino acids. From germline, CDR1 is SGHTA and CDR2 FQGNSA. The J segment lost 7 bases and the V segment lost 5 bases, leaving 7 bases of the junction unmatched. The CDR3 bases are TGTGCCAGCAGCGGGGGACAGCAGGGGACCCAGTACTTC. It is translated as CASSGGQQGTQYF.

Only one count was recorded for this clone. The chain recombines TRBV5-4 with TRBJ2-2; 9 bases are a match to TRBD2. Germline loops: CDR1 SGHNT, CDR2 YYREEE (reference sequence). The CDR3 loop spans 17 amino acids. Unmatched junction bases numbered 3, after V lost 0 bases and J lost 0 bases. The CDR3 region is CASSLGGLATNTGELFF. Written as DNA, the CDR3 is TGTGCCAGCAGCTTGGGGGGACTAGCAACGAACACCGGGGAGCTGTTTTTT.

The J gene is TRBJ2-7, the V gene TRBV5-4; 7 bases agree with TRBD1. The CDR3 is 14 residues long. V lost 3 bases, J lost 6 bases, and 9 bases stayed unmatched. CDR1 is SGHNT and CDR2 is YYREEE in the germline V gene (reference sequence). The CDR3 nucleotides read TGTGCCAGCAGCTGGGATAGGGGGCTTCGCGAGCAGTACTTC. This translates into CASSWDRGLREQYF.

The chain employs TRBV6-5 and TRBJ1-2, with a possible D match to TRBD1 (6 bases). Between the trimmed V and J ends, which lost 6 bases and 4 bases, there was a span of 12 bases. The CDR3 is 13 residues long. The germline V gene has CDR1 MNHEY and CDR2 SVGAGI. The CDR3 is CASSLTGIYGYTF. The CDR3 DNA reads TGTGCCAGCAGCCTGACAGGTATCTATGGCTACACCTTC.

This clone was counted between two and nine times. This rearrangement joins TRBV18 to TRBJ1-2; tentative D call: TRBD1 (5 bases). The CDR3 contains 16 residues. CDR1 and CDR2 from the germline V gene are KGHSH and LQKENI. Deletions cut 2 bases from V and 10 bases from J, with 23 bases between. The CDR3 region is CASSPMQGGMPRVYTF. CDR3 nucleotide sequence: TGTGCCAGCTCACCAATGCAGGGAGGAATGCCCCGGGTCTACACCTTC.

The chain is built from TRBV28 and TRBJ2-2, with 10 nucleotides matching TRBD2. The CDR3 consists of 16 residues. Germline trimming cut 10 bases from V and 0 bases from J; bases unmatched to any gene: 8. CDR1 and CDR2 (germline): MDHEN, SYDVKM. The CDR3 loop reads CATRTSGAANTGELFF. CDR3 DNA: TGTGCCACGAGAACTAGCGGGGCCGCGAACACCGGGGAGCTGTTTTTT.

V gene TRBV2 combines with J gene TRBJ2-5; D gene unclear. The germline V gene encodes CDR1 SNHLY and CDR2 FYNNEI. This CDR3 has 9 amino acids. The ends were cut back, 5 bases at V and 13 bases at J, with 8 bases in the middle. Here the CDR3 reads CASSREMYF. The CDR3 DNA is TGTGCCAGCAGTAGAGAGATGTACTTC. The variable domain in full, with the rest retrieved from reference TRBV2 and TRBJ2-5, is EPEVTQTPSHQVTQMGQEVILRCVPISNHLYFYWYRQILGQKVEFLVSFYNNEISEKSEIFDDQFSVERPDGSNFTLKIRSTKLEDSAMYFCASSREMYFGPGTRLLVL.

V is TRBV7-9 and J is TRBJ1-1, with D uncertain. Trimming left V 2 bases short and J 11 bases short, with 12 bases between. Germline CDR1 is SEHNR and CDR2 is FQNEAQ (reference sequence). The CDR3 totals 12 residues. CDR3 sequence (DNA): TGTGCCAGCAGCTTAACACAGCACGCGGCTTTCTTT. It is translated as CASSLTQHAAFF.

The genes are TRBV5-4 and TRBJ2-7, with 7 bases identical to TRBD1. Losses at the gene ends were 3 bases for V and 9 bases for J; bases not matched to a gene: 12. Germline CDR1 is SGHNT and CDR2 is YYREEE (reference sequence). CDR3 length: 14 residues. The CDR3 loop reads CASSWDRGLRGQYF. CDR3 nucleotide sequence: TGTGCCAGCAGCTGGGATAGGGGGCTTCGCGGGCAGTACTTC.

The J gene is TRBJ2-7, the V gene TRBV4-3, with D hard to call. CDR1 LGHNA and CDR2 YSLEER come from the germline V gene. This CDR3 is built from 15 residues. V was pared by 5 bases and J by 2 bases, with 16 bases between. In nucleotides, the CDR3 is TGCGCCAGCAGCTCGTACAGTACACCCCCCTACGAGCAGTACTTC. Amino acid sequence: CASSSYSTPPYEQYF.

This rearrangement joins TRBV5-5 to TRBJ1-1; D perhaps matches TRBD1 (6 bases). The CDR3 is made up of 18 amino acids. The germline V gene encodes CDR1 SGHKS and CDR2 YYEKEE (reference sequence). V gave up 4 bases and J gave up 0 bases, with 22 bases separating them. The CDR3 DNA reads TGTGCCAGCAGCACCTCCTCCCCGGACAGTAAGATGAACACTGAAGCTTTCTTT. This gives the protein CASSTSSPDSKMNTEAFF.

The chain employs TRBV7-8 and TRBJ2-1; 7 nucleotides line up with TRBD2. The J segment lost 6 bases and the V segment lost 5 bases, leaving 13 bases of the junction unmatched. CDR1 is SGHVS and CDR2 is FQNEAQ in the germline V gene. This CDR3 region has 16 residues. The CDR3 DNA reads TGTGCCAGCAGCCTCTCCAGGACTAGACCCTCCAATGAGCAGTTCTTC. It specifies CASSLSRTRPSNEQFF. The full variable domain, rest sourced from reference TRBV7-8 and TRBJ2-1, is GAGVSQSPRYKVAKRGQDVALRCDPISGHVSLFWYQQALGQGPEFLTYFQNEAQLDKSGLPSDRFFAERPEGSVSTLKIQRTQQEDSAVYLCASSLSRTRPSNEQFFGPGTRLTVL.

This clone appeared a few times. The chain joins TRBV30 to TRBJ1-1, with 8 bases aligning to TRBD1. Germline V gives CDR1 GTSNPN, CDR2 SVGIG (reference sequence). This CDR3 comprises 15 residues. Unmatched junction bases numbered 10, after V lost 2 bases and J lost 5 bases. CDR3: CAWSQLTGGWTEAFF. CDR3 DNA: TGTGCCTGGAGTCAATTAACAGGGGGATGGACTGAAGCTTTCTTT.

This rearrangement joins TRBV4-3 to TRBJ1-1; 7 nucleotides line up with TRBD1. Germline-derived CDR1 and CDR2 are LGHNA and YSLEER. This CDR3 contains 16 residues. The trim removed 0 bases at V and 3 bases at J, leaving 7 bases unmatched. CDR3 residues: CASSQDPGGPDTEAFF. CDR3 in DNA: TGCGCCAGCAGCCAAGATCCAGGGGGGCCGGACACTGAAGCTTTCTTT.

The chain joins TRBV28 to TRBJ1-5; 8 bases match TRBD1. This CDR3 has 15 amino acids. V lost 6 bases to trimming and J lost 5 bases; unmatched junction nucleotides: 9. Germline V gene sequence: CDR1 MDHEN, CDR2 SYDVKM. CDR3 coding DNA: TGTGCCAGCAGAGACCCGGGACAGGAGTATCAGCCCCAGCATTTT. This gives the protein CASRDPGQEYQPQHF. The whole variable domain, filled in from reference TRBV28 and TRBJ1-5, reads DVKVTQSSRYLVKRTGEKVFLECVQDMDHENMFWYRQDPGLGLRLIYFSYDVKMKEKGDIPEGYSVSREKKERFSLILESASTNQTSMYLCASRDPGQEYQPQHFGDGTRLSIL.

V usage is TRBV9 and J usage is TRBJ2-5, with TRBD2 matching over 12 bases. CDR3 size: 17 residues. In germline, CDR1 is SGDLS, CDR2 YYNGEE. V gave up 3 bases and J gave up 2 bases; unmatched junction bases: 8. CDR3 sequence reads: CASSASGLAGLQETQYF. The CDR3 bases are TGTGCCAGCAGCGCGTCCGGACTAGCGGGATTACAAGAGACCCAGTACTTC.

This chain uses TRBV5-5 with TRBJ2-5, with D maybe TRBD2 (6 bases). Between the trimmed V and J ends, which lost 2 bases and 4 bases, there was a span of 12 bases. The germline gives CDR1 SGHKS, CDR2 YYEKEE (reference sequence). The CDR3 runs to 14 residues. The CDR3 loop reads CASSFGGAAETQYF. The CDR3 DNA reads as TGTGCCAGCAGCTTCGGGGGAGCGGCAGAGACCCAGTACTTC.

V gene TRBV28 combines with J gene TRBJ1-6, with D unresolved. The ends were cut back, 4 bases at V and 9 bases at J, with 4 bases in the middle. This CDR3 has 11 amino acids. Germline assignment: CDR1 MDHEN and CDR2 SYDVKM. CDR3 sequence: CASSYGSPLHF. The DNA for the CDR3 is TGTGCCAGCAGTTACGGTTCACCCCTCCACTTT.

In its sample, this clone was seen once. The V and J genes are TRBV28 and TRBJ1-1; 9 bases agree with TRBD1. The CDR3 covers 14 residues. CDR1 and CDR2 (germline): MDHEN, SYDVKM. J was trimmed by 2 bases and V by 7 bases; bases with no gene match: 5. CDR3: CASILGQGNTEAFF. The CDR3 DNA sequence: TGTGCCAGCATTCTGGGACAGGGAAACACTGAAGCTTTCTTT.